This TCR beta chain stems from a study of blood T cell repertoires in COVID-19. Across the study: There were acute and convalescent COVID-19 samples, and they came from the United States, Italy and Spain. PBMCs, B-cell-depleted T cells, or T cells provided the cDNA or gDNA that made up the material.

Individuals drawn from around 25 US areas were roughly 18 to 89 years old. Participant-given clinical history determined each cohort assignment. Sequencing was performed with immunoSEQ multiplex PCR; in TCRdb, only in-frame clones are kept and a portion is missing. The sample lists about 120,000 clones, around 84% seen once, with about 4% in the top ten. Germline CDR1 SGHTA, CDR2 FQGNSA. This CDR3 region has 16 residues. With 5 bases clipped from V and 2 bases from J, the junction kept 7 bases outside the gene matches. This sequence joins TRBV7-2 and TRBJ1-4; TRBD1 matches at 8 bases. The receptor was isolated from a woman in her 30s who had recovered from COVID-19. Material: PBMCs or T cells enriched from blood (not recorded which). The DNA for the CDR3 is TGTGCCAGCAGCCCTGGACAGGGCCTGACTAATGAAAAACTGTTTTTT. This sequence encodes CASSPGQGLTNEKLFF. Filled out from reference TRBV7-2 and TRBJ1-4, the complete variable domain reads GAGVSQSPSNKVTEKGKDVELRCDPISGHTALYWYRQSLGQGLEFLIYFQGNSAPDKSGLPSDRFSAERTGGSVSTLTIQRTQQEDSAVYLCASSPGQGLTNEKLFFGSGTQLSVL.